This TCR beta chain was recorded in a study of T cell responses to AZD1222 COVID-19 vaccine. Whole-study results and caveats: Donors were mostly white British, more females; clonal diversity possibly underestimated.

As for this clone: Its antigen is currently unknown.

Sequencing was performed with immunoSEQ multiplex PCR; in TCRdb, only in-frame clones are kept and a portion is missing. The top ten hold 4.1% of the sample, which has some 130,000 clones, roughly 84% seen once. CDR1 and CDR2 (germline): MDHEN, SYDVKM. V was cut by 5 bases and J by 2 bases, with 16 bases left in between. CDR3 length equals 15 residues. Sequencing used peripheral blood, obtained on day 0 of AZD1222 vaccination. The sequence was obtained from an adult in good health. The chain carries TRBV28 and TRBJ2-7; D not resolved. As DNA, the CDR3 is TGTGCCAGCAGTCCCTTAACGTACGATGCCTACGAGCAGTACTTC. This sequence encodes CASSPLTYDAYEQYF.